Shown below are 23 T cell receptor beta chains from a single sample sequenced in a study of blood T cell repertoires in COVID-19 (dated by TCRdb to the early 2020s). The library was obtained by the immunoSEQ multiplex PCR assay. TCRdb re-hosts the immuneACCESS table, in-frame sequences only. Its copies lack some clones; in the studies checked, an unresolved V gene accounts for under half of them, and the cause for the rest is not known. Within this sample are about 60,000 clones, with around 82% of them counted one time only. About 6.2% of the sample rests with the top ten. The sequenced sample consisted of peripheral blood. The source is a man aged 55 to 69 with acute or convalescent COVID-19.

This clone has just one count. The V gene is TRBV19, the J gene TRBJ2-7, with a weak D call TRBD1 (5 bases). The V and J ends lost 2 bases and 4 bases respectively, with 12 bases between them. Germline-derived CDR1 and CDR2 are LNHDA and SQIVND (reference sequence). The CDR3 is made up of 14 amino acids. This CDR3 is CASSITGLSYEQYF. The CDR3 bases are TGTGCCAGTAGTATAACAGGTCTATCGTACGAGCAGTACTTC.

This clone showed up just once. DNA for the CDR3: TGTGCCAGCAGCGTCAACAGGAACACTGAAGCTTTCTTT. Encoded protein: CASSVNRNTEAFF. The genes are TRBV9 and TRBJ1-1; unclear D gene. The ends were cut back, 2 bases at V and 1 base at J, with 6 bases in the middle. The CDR3 loop spans 13 amino acids. The V gene's germline CDR1 is SGDLS and CDR2 YYNGEE.

The chain uses TRBV5-1 and TRBJ1-1; D is perhaps TRBD1 (5 bases). CDR3 size: 14 residues. Trimming removed 0 bases from V and 1 base from J, with 7 bases in between. Germline V gene lookup returns CDR1 SGHRS and CDR2 YFSETQ. The CDR3 DNA sequence: TGCGCCAGCAGCTTGGACAGGCCGAACACTGAAGCTTTCTTT. Residues: CASSLDRPNTEAFF.

CDR3 nucleotides: TGTGCCAGCAGCTCCACCGATGGGGCGCCGGCCAAAAACATTCAGTACTTC. Protein: CASSSTDGAPAKNIQYF. The chain links TRBV7-2 to TRBJ2-4, with a possible D match to TRBD1 (5 bases). Trimming removed 4 bases at V and 1 base at J, with 17 bases between. The CDR3 runs to 17 residues. Germline loops: CDR1 SGHTA, CDR2 FQGNSA.

The chain employs TRBV7-2 and TRBJ1-3; 7 nucleotides line up with TRBD1. V was clipped by 2 bases and J by 4 bases; unmatched bases: 5. CDR3 size: 15 residues. CDR1 and CDR2 from the germline V gene are SGHTA and FQGNSA. The CDR3 DNA sequence: TGTGCCAGCAGCTTAAGCGAGGGGGCGGGAAACACCATATATTTT. It is translated as CASSLSEGAGNTIYF.

The chain is built from TRBV2 and TRBJ1-2; 8 bases agree with TRBD1. Trimming took 6 bases from V and 3 from J; bases not matched to a gene: 3. Looked up from germline, CDR1 is SNHLY and CDR2 is FYNNEI. The CDR3 runs to 13 residues. The CDR3 DNA reads as TGTGCCAGCAGCGTACAGGGGGACTATGGCTACACCTTC. It yields the protein CASSVQGDYGYTF.

This clone was seen a single time. The rearrangement links TRBV6-5 to TRBJ1-1; tentatively, D is TRBD1 (6 bases). The germline gives CDR1 MNHEY, CDR2 SVGAGI. The CDR3 length is 12 residues. V was trimmed by 10 bases and J by 3 bases, leaving 12 bases between them. This CDR3 reads CAIRDTYTEAFF. CDR3 bases: TGTGCCATCCGGGACACGTACACTGAAGCTTTCTTT.

The chain combines TRBV27 with TRBJ2-7; 9 bases map to TRBD1. Germline CDR1 is MNHEY and CDR2 is SMNVEV (reference sequence). V lost 5 bases, J lost 2 bases, and 4 bases stayed unmatched. This CDR3 region has 14 residues. This CDR3 reads CASSGGTGPYEQYF. DNA of the CDR3: TGTGCCAGCAGTGGGGGGACAGGGCCCTACGAGCAGTACTTC.

This clone was picked up one time. The V gene is TRBV2, the J gene TRBJ1-5; D is unclear. Between the trimmed V and J ends, which lost 1 base and 1 base, there was a span of 8 bases. The germline V gene encodes CDR1 SNHLY and CDR2 FYNNEI. This CDR3 comprises 15 residues. CDR3 sequence (DNA): TGTGCCAGCAGTGAAGGGGAGAAGAGCAATCAGCCCCAGCATTTT. This gives the protein CASSEGEKSNQPQHF.

In this sample, this clone turned up once. This chain uses TRBV13 with TRBJ2-2; 7 bases fit TRBD1. J gave up 4 bases and V 8 bases, and 4 bases lay outside the gene matches. Germline CDR1 is PRHDT and CDR2 is FYEKMQ (reference sequence). CDR3 length: 13 residues. The CDR3 nucleotides are TGTGCCAGCGGCAGGGGGAGCACCGGGGAGCTGTTTTTT. It translates to CASGRGSTGELFF.

In DNA form, the CDR3 reads TGTGCCAGCAGCTTATATACTGAAGCTTTCTTT. It yields the protein CASSLYTEAFF. The V call is TRBV7-2, the J call TRBJ1-1; D is unclear. The CDR3 loop spans 11 amino acids. Looked up from germline, CDR1 is SGHTA and CDR2 is FQGNSA. V dropped 2 bases and J dropped 5 bases, with 3 bases sitting between them.

The genes are TRBV19 and TRBJ2-7; 9 bases are shared with TRBD1. J was trimmed by 3 bases and V by 4 bases; bases with no gene match: 7. Germline values: CDR1 LNHDA, CDR2 SQIVND (reference sequence). CDR3 length: 15 residues. Here the CDR3 reads CASSTGDRAYYEQYF. CDR3 DNA: TGTGCCAGTAGTACCGGGGACAGGGCATACTACGAGCAGTACTTC.

The chain combines TRBV19 with TRBJ1-6; D remains unclear. CDR3 size: 18 residues. With 3 bases removed from V and 0 bases from J, the gap between germline ends came to 15 bases. Looked up from germline, CDR1 is LNHDA and CDR2 is SQIVND (reference sequence). The CDR3 coding sequence is TGTGCCAGTAGTATGAAGATCGGGAGAAGCTCCTATAATTCACCCCTCCACTTT. It specifies CASSMKIGRSSYNSPLHF.

The J gene is TRBJ1-2, the V gene TRBV5-6; D perhaps matches TRBD1 (5 bases). CDR1 is SGHDT, CDR2 YYEEEE, per germline. This CDR3 region has 16 residues. Trimming stripped 3 bases from V and 2 bases from J, with 17 bases between. The CDR3 nucleotides read TGTGCCAGCAGCTCGACAGCCGGACGGCTGAACTATGGCTACACCTTC. Its protein is CASSSTAGRLNYGYTF.

The V and J genes are TRBV27 and TRBJ2-7; 9 positions agree with TRBD1. This CDR3 comprises 13 residues. The germline CDR1 and CDR2 sequences are MNHEY and SMNVEV (reference sequence). J was trimmed by 7 bases and V by 6 bases; bases with no gene match: 7. The CDR3, as DNA: TGTGCCAGCAGCTCCGACAGGGGGTTGGAGCAGTACTTC. It yields the protein CASSSDRGLEQYF.

This clone was seen more than once but under ten times. The chain uses TRBV7-8 and TRBJ1-4; D is possibly TRBD1 (6 bases). Trimming took off 0 bases at V and 8 bases at J, with 16 bases between the two ends. The CDR3 loop spans 16 amino acids. The germline gives CDR1 SGHVS, CDR2 FQNEAQ. CDR3 sequence: CASSLAMAGAREKLFF. The CDR3 region has the DNA TGTGCCAGCAGCTTAGCGATGGCAGGGGCGCGAGAAAAACTGTTTTTT.

The J gene is TRBJ2-7, the V gene TRBV30, with D uncertain. V gave up 7 bases and J gave up 3 bases, with 4 bases separating them. The CDR3 extends over 9 amino acids. Germline CDR1 reads GTSNPN; CDR2 reads SVGIG (reference sequence). The CDR3 reads CAYYYEQYF. For the CDR3, the DNA is TGTGCCTACTACTACGAGCAGTACTTC.

The rearrangement joins TRBV29-1 to TRBJ1-2; TRBD1 aligns across 8 bases. The germline gives CDR1 SQVTM, CDR2 ANQGSEA. The CDR3 runs 14 residues. V shed 1 base and J 5 bases; nucleotides not matched to a gene: 6. The CDR3 nucleotides are TGCAGCGTTGAAGGGACAGGGATTAATTATGGCTACACCTTC. Amino acid sequence: CSVEGTGINYGYTF.

V usage is TRBV7-9 and J usage is TRBJ1-5; D not resolved. Trimming cost V 1 base and J 2 bases, with 6 bases left between them. CDR3 size: 14 residues. CDR1 SEHNR and CDR2 FQNEAQ come from the germline V gene (reference sequence). DNA for the CDR3: TGTGCCAGCAGCTTAGGGCAGGGCAATCAGCCCCAGCATTTT. Residues: CASSLGQGNQPQHF.

The chain is built from TRBV6-5 and TRBJ2-2; 7 positions match TRBD1. Germline CDR1 is MNHEY and CDR2 is SVGAGI. The CDR3 has 15 amino acids. Trimming took 6 bases from V and 3 from J; bases not matched to a gene: 7. The CDR3: CASRRGTEYTGELFF. CDR3 DNA: TGTGCCAGCAGGAGGGGGACAGAATACACCGGGGAGCTGTTTTTT.

This chain uses TRBV24-1 with TRBJ2-1, with a weak D call TRBD1 (6 bases). CDR1 and CDR2 from the germline V gene are KGHDR and SFDVKD. The CDR3 covers 15 residues. The germline V and J ends were trimmed by 3 bases and 4 bases, with 12 bases remaining between them. CDR3: CATSDRRTDYNEQFF. The CDR3 nucleotides read TGTGCCACCAGTGATCGTCGGACAGATTACAATGAGCAGTTCTTC.

The chain links TRBV28 to TRBJ2-3; 9 bases fit TRBD2. Germline V gene sequence: CDR1 MDHEN, CDR2 SYDVKM. The CDR3 covers 13 residues. V lost 8 bases, J lost 9 bases, and 9 bases stayed unmatched. CDR3 residues: CASLTSGPRTQYF. DNA of the CDR3: TGTGCCAGCCTGACTAGCGGCCCTCGAACGCAGTATTTT.

The gene calls are TRBV29-1 and TRBJ1-1; no reliable D call. The length of the CDR3 is 12 residues. V shed 7 bases and J shed 4 bases, with 13 bases lying between them. Germline CDR1 SQVTM, CDR2 ANQGSEA. CDR3: CSATIASTEAFF. The CDR3 region has the DNA TGCAGCGCGACTATTGCGAGCACTGAAGCTTTCTTT.